This TCR beta chain was retrieved from a study of blood T cell repertoires in COVID-19. Whole-study context: From the United States, Italy and Spain came samples of acute and convalescent COVID-19.

Trimming removed 0 bases from V and 9 bases from J; junction bases left unmatched: 13. Germline CDR1 MNHEY, CDR2 SVGEGT. CDR3 length equals 17 residues. Produced via immunoSEQ multiplex PCR; TCRdb's table is partial and in-frame only. The sample shows 330,000 or so clones, 80% to 95% of them seen only once. Specimen: PBMCs or T cells enriched from blood (not recorded which). The chain has TRBV6-2 or TRBV6-3 and TRBJ2-1; 8 bases line up with TRBD1. The sequence was obtained from a woman between 25 and 40 years old who had recovered from COVID-19. The CDR3 sequence is CASSYSETGTGWGEQFF. As DNA, the CDR3 is TGTGCCAGCAGTTACTCAGAAACCGGGACAGGTTGGGGTGAGCAGTTCTTC.